This TCR beta chain comes out of a study of blood T cell repertoires in COVID-19. Looking at the study overall: Spain, Italy and the United States supplied samples that represented acute and convalescent COVID-19. PBMCs, B-cell-depleted T cells, or T cells were the source of the cDNA or gDNA that made up the material.

As handled by the study authors: Amplification of reference gene primers was used by the study to estimate nucleated cell counts. TCRdb's table, derived via immunoSEQ multiplex PCR, lists solely in-frame clones and lacks some. D and trimming come from the DNA, and the V and J calls and clone size come from that table. This sample has about 200,000 clones, with about 83% found just once. The CDR3 covers 16 residues. The V gene's germline CDR1 is SGHRS and CDR2 YFSETQ. Deletions cut 6 bases from V and 6 bases from J, with 24 bases between. This TCR was recovered from a middle-aged woman with active or convalescent COVID-19. The V and J genes are TRBV5-1 and TRBJ1-2, with D possibly TRBD1 on 5 matching bases. Sequencing was done on a sample of peripheral blood. For the CDR3, the DNA is TGCGCCAGCACACCAAGCCCTGACAGCGAACGAAATGGCTACACCTTC. It translates to CASTPSPDSERNGYTF.